This TCR beta chain derives from a study of blood T cell repertoires in COVID-19. About the study: Donors in the United States, Italy and Spain gave samples during acute or convalescent COVID-19. T cells, B-cell-depleted T cells, or PBMCs supplied cDNA or gDNA.

This table comes from immunoSEQ multiplex PCR, and its TCRdb copy is limited to in-frame clones, with some not included. The table includes around 200,000 clones, over 70% detected once. Sequencing was done on a sample of peripheral blood. The receptor was isolated from a man aged 35 to 55 with active or convalescent COVID-19.

The DNA for the CDR3 is TGTGCCAGCAGCCCCGGAATAGCGGGAATCGGGGAGCTGTTTTTT. Protein: CASSPGIAGIGELFF. The chain carries TRBV7-9 and TRBJ2-2; TRBD2 matches at 8 bases. The CDR3 covers 15 residues. CDR1 SEHNR and CDR2 FQNEAQ come from the germline V gene (reference sequence). V lost 5 bases and J lost 7; bases outside the gene matches: 9.